These T cell receptor beta chains were read from a single sample in a study of early T cells in non-severe SARS-CoV-2 infection. Each CDR3 protein is one row after TCRdb ran MiXCR on the 5' RACE reads. This table has 55,000 to 70,000 distinct CDR3 sequences, 5.6% appearing once. The source material was whole blood. These receptors were collected from an adult who was a healthcare worker with PCR-confirmed SARS-CoV-2 infection or an uninfected control (not recorded which). Both conserved end residues are part of each CDR3. The D gene is left open where the match is weak. Clone size is not always given. Where it is, it says once, few, many or a class for expanded clones.

>TRBD2|many|TRBJ2-1|TRBV6-6
TGTGCCAGCAGTTACTCGGGGACTAGCGGGACTGAGCAGTTCTTC
CASSYSGTSGTEQFF
>TRBD1|many|TRBJ1-5|TRBV2
TGTGCCAGCAGTGATGGGGACAGCCATCAGCCCCAGCATTTT
CASSDGDSHQPQHF
>NA|few|TRBJ1-2|TRBV20-1
TGCAGTGCTCCGGGGGCCAAGAATGGCTACACCTTC
CSAPGAKNGYTF
>NA|many|TRBJ2-2|TRBV7-6
TGTGCCAGCAGCTTAGTATCTTGGGGGGGCTTCGGCACCGGGGAGCTGTTTTTT
CASSLVSWGGFGTGELFF
>NA|many|TRBJ1-2|TRBV5-5
TGTGCCAGTGGGGCGGTCACTGGCTACACCTTC
CASGAVTGYTF
>NA|many|TRBJ1-5|TRBV3-1
TGTGCCAGCAGCCGTCGGCCAGGGAGCAATCAGCCCCAGCATTTT
CASSRRPGSNQPQHF
>NA|many|TRBJ1-1|TRBV13
TGTGCCAGCAGCTTAGAGCCGTGGGTAACTGAAGCTTTCTTT
CASSLEPWVTEAFF
>TRBD1|NA|TRBJ2-7|TRBV7-2
TGTGCCAGCAGCTACAGGACAGGGTGGGACGAGCAGTACTTC
CASSYRTGWDEQYF
>TRBD1|NA|TRBJ2-7|TRBV3-1
TGTGCCAGCAGCCTGGGACAGAACTACGAGCAGTACTTC
CASSLGQNYEQYF
>NA|few|TRBJ2-7|TRBV30
TGTGCCTGGAGAAATGACGGCAAGGGTGACGAGCAGTACTTC
CAWRNDGKGDEQYF
>NA|many|TRBJ1-1|TRBV11-2
TGTGCCAGCGGAGCGGCAGGGGTAGCTTTCTTT
CASGAAGVAFF
>NA|NA|TRBJ2-7|TRBV30
TGTGCCTGGAGTGTGGGCGGGCGTACGTACGAGCAGTACTTC
CAWSVGGRTYEQYF
>NA|many|TRBJ2-1|TRBV19
TGTGCCAGTAGTGTAGCGAGAGGTTACGAGCAGTTCTTC
CASSVARGYEQFF
>NA|NA|TRBJ2-1|TRBV11-1
TGTGCCAGCAGCCCGGGACAAATGAGCTCCTACAATGAGCAGTTCTTC
CASSPGQMSSYNEQFF
>NA|many|TRBJ1-5|TRBV10-3
TGTGCCATCAGTCCGACCGGGGATTTAGCGACCCAGCCCCAGCATTTT
CAISPTGDLATQPQHF
>NA|few|TRBJ2-5|TRBV5-4
TGTGCTGGTGGAAGGAGCTCGAAGACCCAGTACTTC
CAGGRSSKTQYF
>TRBD2|many|TRBJ2-2|TRBV11-2
TGTGCCAGCAGCCAAACCCTAGCGGGACCCACCGGGGAGCTGTTTTTT
CASSQTLAGPTGELFF
>NA|many|TRBJ1-4|TRBV13
TGTGCCAGCAGCTTTCAGGCAACTAATGAAAAACTGTTTTTT
CASSFQATNEKLFF
>NA|NA|TRBJ2-2|TRBV20-1
TGCAGTGCTAGCTCTAGCAGGAGATTGGGCGGGGAGCTGTTTTTT
CSASSSRRLGGELFF
>NA|many|TRBJ2-1|TRBV7-3
TGTGCCAGCAGCTTCGGACCAATGAGGAATGAGCAGTTCTTC
CASSFGPMRNEQFF
>NA|NA|TRBJ2-7|TRBV23-1
TGCGCCAGCAACCCCGAGCAGTACTTC
CASNPEQYF
>NA|NA|TRBJ2-7|TRBV30
TGTGCCTGCGCTCCGACAGCGCCAACTTACGAGCAGTACTTC
CACAPTAPTYEQYF
>TRBD1|many|TRBJ1-3|TRBV19
TGTGCCAGTAGACCGGGACAGGCCTCTGGAAACACCATATATTTT
CASRPGQASGNTIYF
>NA|many|TRBJ1-1|TRBV27
TGTGCCAGCAGTCACGCTTGGGACACTGAAGCTTTCTTT
CASSHAWDTEAFF
>NA|NA|TRBJ2-3|TRBV5-1
TGCGCCAGCAGCTTGACCCTTGGTAGCACAGATACGCAGTATTTT
CASSLTLGSTDTQYF
>TRBD2|NA|TRBJ2-5|TRBV29-1
TGCAGCGGTAGCGGGCCTTTGGAGACCCAGTACTTC
CSGSGPLETQYF
>NA|NA|TRBJ1-2|TRBV5-6
TGTGCCAGCAGCTTAGACACGATCCTCTATGGCTACACCTTC
CASSLDTILYGYTF
>NA|many|TRBJ2-1|TRBV7-9
TGTGCCAGCAGCCTCCATCATGAGTTCTTC
CASSLHHEFF
>NA|many|TRBJ1-1|TRBV7-9
TGTGCCAGCAGCTTGTTCTCCACTGAAGCTTTCTTT
CASSLFSTEAFF
>TRBD1|many|TRBJ2-5|TRBV6-1
TGTGCCAGCATGAGGGACAGGACACAAGAGACCCAGTACTTC
CASMRDRTQETQYF
>TRBD1|few|TRBJ2-1|TRBV20-1
TGCAGTGCCAGCTTACGGGAACAGGGGGCACGAGGTGAGCAGTTCTTC
CSASLREQGARGEQFF
>NA|NA|TRBJ1-2|TRBV25-1
TGTGCCAGCAGTGAAGGGGGGAAGGACTATGGCTACACCTTC
CASSEGGKDYGYTF
>TRBD1|many|TRBJ1-6|TRBV13
TGTGCCAGCAACACCGGGACAGGGGTTGATTCACCCCTCCACTTT
CASNTGTGVDSPLHF
>NA|many|TRBJ2-3|TRBV20-1
TGCAGTGCTAGAGATCCCCGGGGTAGCGCCACAGATACGCAGTATTTT
CSARDPRGSATDTQYF
>TRBD2|many|TRBJ2-5|TRBV7-2
TGTGCCAGCAGCGCGGGGACTACACGGGGGGGACGTCCGATGGGGGAGACCCAGTACTTC
CASSAGTTRGGRPMGETQYF
>NA|many|TRBJ2-3|TRBV5-1
TGCGCCAGCAGCTTGGCCCCCGGGAGCGGAGGGGACTCAGATACGCAGTATTTT
CASSLAPGSGGDSDTQYF
>NA|few|TRBJ2-2|TRBV5-1
TGCGCCAGCAGAGTCTCTGGTGGTAGTAAATCCGGGGAGCTGTTTTTT
CASRVSGGSKSGELFF
>TRBD2|NA|TRBJ2-3|TRBV20-1
TGCAGTGCTAGAGGAGCGGGATTAAACACAGATACGCAGTATTTT
CSARGAGLNTDTQYF
>NA|few|TRBJ1-3|TRBV30
TGTGCCTGGCAAGGGGTTTACGGAAACACCATATATTTT
CAWQGVYGNTIYF
>NA|few|TRBJ1-2|TRBV30
TGTGCCTGGAGTGGACTCACCCATGGCTACACCTTC
CAWSGLTHGYTF
>TRBD1|many|TRBJ2-5|TRBV10-3
TGTGCCACCGGGACAGGGATCCAAGAGACCCAGTACTTC
CATGTGIQETQYF
>NA|many|TRBJ1-2|TRBV14
TGTGCCAGCAGCCCCGGGTCCCCCTATGGCTACACCTTC
CASSPGSPYGYTF